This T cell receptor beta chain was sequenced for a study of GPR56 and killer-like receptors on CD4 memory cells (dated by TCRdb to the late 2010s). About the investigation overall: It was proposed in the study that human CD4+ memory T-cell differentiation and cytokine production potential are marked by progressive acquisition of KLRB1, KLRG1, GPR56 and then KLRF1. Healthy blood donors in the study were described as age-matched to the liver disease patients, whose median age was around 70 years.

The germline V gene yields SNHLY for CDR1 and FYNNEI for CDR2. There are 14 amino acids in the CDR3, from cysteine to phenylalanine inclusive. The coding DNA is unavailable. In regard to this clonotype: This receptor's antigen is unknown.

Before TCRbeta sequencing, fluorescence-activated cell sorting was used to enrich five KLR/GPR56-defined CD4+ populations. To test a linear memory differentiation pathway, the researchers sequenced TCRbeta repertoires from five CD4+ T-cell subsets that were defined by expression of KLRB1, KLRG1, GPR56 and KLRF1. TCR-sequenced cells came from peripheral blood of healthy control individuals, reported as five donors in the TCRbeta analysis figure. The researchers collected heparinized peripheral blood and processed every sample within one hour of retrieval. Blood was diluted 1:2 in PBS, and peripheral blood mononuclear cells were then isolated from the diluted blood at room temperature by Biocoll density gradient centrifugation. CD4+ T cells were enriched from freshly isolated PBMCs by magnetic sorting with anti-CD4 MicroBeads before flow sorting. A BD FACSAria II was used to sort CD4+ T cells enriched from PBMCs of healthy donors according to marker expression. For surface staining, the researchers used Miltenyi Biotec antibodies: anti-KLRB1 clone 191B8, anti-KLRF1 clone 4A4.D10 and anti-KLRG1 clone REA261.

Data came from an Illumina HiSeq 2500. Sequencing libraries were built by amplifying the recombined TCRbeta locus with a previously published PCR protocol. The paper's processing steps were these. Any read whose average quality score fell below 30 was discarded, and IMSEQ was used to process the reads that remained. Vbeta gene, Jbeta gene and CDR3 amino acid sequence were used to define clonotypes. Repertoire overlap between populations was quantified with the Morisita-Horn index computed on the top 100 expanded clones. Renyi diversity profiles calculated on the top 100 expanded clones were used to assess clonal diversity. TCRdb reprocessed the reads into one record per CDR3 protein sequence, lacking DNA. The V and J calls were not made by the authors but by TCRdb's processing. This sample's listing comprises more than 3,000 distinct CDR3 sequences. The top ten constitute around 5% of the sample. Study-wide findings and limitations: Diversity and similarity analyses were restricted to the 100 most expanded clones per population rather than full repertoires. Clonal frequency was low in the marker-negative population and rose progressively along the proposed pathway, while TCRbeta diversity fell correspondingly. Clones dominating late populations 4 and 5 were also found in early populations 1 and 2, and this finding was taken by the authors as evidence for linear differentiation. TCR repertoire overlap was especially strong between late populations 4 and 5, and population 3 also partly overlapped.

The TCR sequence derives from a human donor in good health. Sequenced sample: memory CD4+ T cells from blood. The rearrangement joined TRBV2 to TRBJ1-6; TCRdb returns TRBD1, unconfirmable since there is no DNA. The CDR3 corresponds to CAGGTGKSNSPLHF. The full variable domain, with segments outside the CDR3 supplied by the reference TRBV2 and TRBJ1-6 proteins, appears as EPEVTQTPSHQVTQMGQEVILRCVPISNHLYFYWYRQILGQKVEFLVSFYNNEISEKSEIFDDQFSVERPDGSNFTLKIRSTKLEDSAMYFCAGGTGKSNSPLHFGNGTRLTVT.